The sample holds many counts of the clone carrying this T cell receptor beta chain. Antigen: not known. TCRdb recomputed calls from the reads with MiXCR, one row per CDR3 protein. Altogether 150,000 or so distinct CDR3 sequences are present, about 6.5% being singletons, with the ten largest covering about a sixth. V dropped 4 bases and J dropped 8 bases, with 20 bases sitting between them. CDR3 length equals 15 residues. The V gene's germline CDR1 is SGHTA and CDR2 FQGNSA. This specimen comes from a study of T cell repertoires in cytomegalovirus infection. About the research overall: Indications came from public TCR beta signatures; they pointed to CMV infection and to a matching HLA type.

Study outcomes and limitations: Clonotypes of TCR beta that were HLA-C-restricted and CMV-specific dominated the ex vivo response.

The specimen sequenced was PBMCs. The source of this sequence is a human donor in good health (CMV status not recorded). Some clones in this sample may be carry-over from other donors' samples. The V and J genes are TRBV7-2 and TRBJ1-2, with D possibly matching TRBD1 (5 bases). CDR3 DNA: TGTGCCAGCAGCTACCCTTGGGGGATAGACGACGGCTACACCTTC. This codes for CASSYPWGIDDGYTF. Full variable domain (outside the CDR3, taken from reference TRBV7-2 and TRBJ1-2): GAGVSQSPSNKVTEKGKDVELRCDPISGHTALYWYRQSLGQGLEFLIYFQGNSAPDKSGLPSDRFSAERTGGSVSTLTIQRTQQEDSAVYLCASSYPWGIDDGYTFGSGTRLTVV.